This entry concerns a single T cell receptor beta chain. This sample is drawn from a study of CD8+CD57+ T cells in acquired aplastic anemia. Patients included in sequencing had previously demonstrated CD8+CD57+ cell expansion by flow cytometry. V lost 4 bases and J 2 bases, leaving 12 bases between the germline ends. CDR1 SQVTM and CDR2 ANQGSEA come from the germline V gene. CDR3 length equals 13 residues. TCR beta VDJ and CDR3 profiles were obtained from a genomic DNA template. One entry per CDR3 protein, called by TCRdb with MiXCR from the reads. The sample includes 250,000 to 300,000 distinct CDR3 sequences, approximately 60% of them seen just once.

The origin of this receptor is a human donor with aplastic anemia. This chain links TRBV29-1 with TRBJ2-7; D may be TRBD2 (7 bases). The sample taken for sequencing was sorted CD4+, CD8+, or CD8+CD57+ T cells (not recorded which) from PBMCs. The CDR3 reads CSVGGGQAYEQYF. The CDR3 DNA reads TGCAGCGTTGGGGGGGGACAAGCCTACGAGCAGTACTTC.